Below, 5 T cell receptor beta chains from the same sample are listed, as sequenced in a study of memory CD8 T cells in hepatitis C reinfection. Generated by immunoSEQ multiplex PCR, the TCRdb table keeps only in-frame clones and is missing some. The table lists tens of thousands of clones, roughly 89% of them singletons. Time point denoted: late/post reinfection, 12 to 24 weeks after detection. Sorted cells were sequenced directly ex vivo without any in vitro expansion. Sequenced: naive CD8+ T cells sorted from blood. The receptor set was obtained from a man between 18 and 35 years old with hepatitis C virus infection.

This chain joins TRBV9 and TRBJ1-2; D gene unclear. Germline V lookup: CDR1 SGDLS, CDR2 YYNGEE. Trimming removed 3 bases from V and 0 bases from J, with 12 bases in between. The CDR3 runs to 15 residues. This CDR3 reads CASSGHEAPNYGYTF. The CDR3 DNA follows: TGTGCCAGCAGCGGCCACGAAGCTCCTAACTATGGCTACACCTTC.

The chain is built from TRBV7-9 and TRBJ2-7; TRBD2 matches 7 bases. The J segment lost 5 bases and the V segment lost 5 bases, leaving 6 bases of the junction unmatched. CDR3 length equals 13 residues. Germline V CDR1 and CDR2: SEHNR, FQNEAQ (reference sequence). The CDR3: CASSPGGGNEQYV. The DNA for the CDR3 is TGTGCCAGCAGCCCTGGGGGGGGTAACGAGCAGTACGTC.

The rearrangement links TRBV5-8 to TRBJ2-5; weak D call: TRBD2 (6 bases). The J call may be in error: the DNA end matches TRBJ2-7 better. The CDR3 consists of 15 residues. CDR1 is SGHTS and CDR2 is YDEGEE in the germline V gene. This CDR3 is CASSPSWRDDYEQYF. The CDR3 DNA follows: TGTGCCAGCAGCCCGAGTTGGAGGGATGACTACGAGCAGTACTTC.

The J gene is TRBJ2-2, the V gene TRBV7-2, with 14 bases aligning to TRBD2. This CDR3 is 18 amino acids long. Germline V CDR1 and CDR2: SGHTA, FQGNSA. Losses at the gene ends were 5 bases for V and 6 bases for J; bases not matched to a gene: 11. CDR3 sequence reads: CASSLQTSGGARAGELFF. Here the CDR3 DNA reads TGTGCCAGCAGCCTTCAGACTAGCGGGGGGGCTAGGGCCGGGGAGCTGTTTTTT.

This sequence joins TRBV6-5 and TRBJ2-7; 7 bases agree with TRBD1. Germline CDR1 MNHEY, CDR2 SVGAGI. The CDR3 is 14 residues long. V shed 5 bases and J 0 bases; nucleotides not matched to a gene: 4. The CDR3 sequence: CASSDRESSYEQYF. The DNA of the CDR3 is TGTGCCAGCAGTGACAGGGAGAGCTCCTACGAGCAGTACTTC.